The entry below describes one T cell receptor (beta chain). Its antigen is unidentified. This sample was included in a study of siplizumab effects on memory and regulatory T cells. Findings of the study overall: Siplizumab brought about a significant reduction in alloreactive sequences traceable to unstimulated CD4+ memory cells. Whether the proliferating Tregs (from siplizumab cultures) were suppressive was not confirmed. A major contribution to the alloresponse seemed to be made by naive T cells, which seemed more diverse than memory cells. Mean Treg-derived proportions of mappable alloreactive CD4+ clones were 68.8% for siplizumab and 25% to 30% for controls.

CDR1 MNHEY and CDR2 SMNVEV come from the germline V gene (reference sequence). The CDR3 is 15 residues long. V lost 2 bases, J lost 4 bases, and 14 bases lay in between. Repertoires were generated with immunoSEQ multiplex PCR, while TCRdb's copy carries only in-frame clones and drops some. The sample lists tens of thousands of clones, about 90% occurring once. This receptor was identified in a human donor in good health. The chain combines TRBV27 with TRBJ1-2; tentatively, D is TRBD1 (5 bases). The sequencing input was CD8+ T cells sorted from blood. CDR3 sequence: CASSLQGASGYGYTF. In nucleotides, the CDR3 is TGTGCCAGCAGTTTACAAGGGGCGTCTGGCTATGGCTACACCTTC.